A selection of T cell receptor beta chains follows, all from one sample in a study of cytomegalovirus exposure and HLA in healthy donors. Generated by immunoSEQ multiplex PCR, the TCRdb table keeps only in-frame clones and is missing some. The sample carries about 190,000 clones, 82% recorded once. Sequenced input: PBMCs. The receptors shown here come from a woman aged 18-29 years in good health and CMV-seronegative. The CDR3 runs from the conserved cysteine through the conserved F or W. Clone size is stated in some rows and not others, as once, few, many or a class when expanded.

TRBJ2-7	few	TRBV28	CASSLVDEQYF
TRBJ2-3	.	TRBV7-3	CASSPHPGTSRADTQYF
TRBJ2-5	.	TRBV11-2	CASSQSQETQYF
TRBJ2-7	.	TRBV6-5	CASSPFEGSNEQYF
TRBJ1-1	once	TRBV6-1	CASRSSAGPTEAFF
TRBJ1-1	.	TRBV7-8	CASSYDRVILNTEAFF
TRBJ1-2	.	TRBV11-2	CASSPARGGYTF
TRBJ2-3	.	TRBV15	CATSRAIGVPDTQYF
TRBJ1-3	.	TRBV7-9	CASSLEPGQGRNTIYF
TRBJ2-3	.	TRBV11-2	CASSLHISGGRRDTQYF
TRBJ1-5	.	TRBV6-1	CASKQGGNQPQHF
TRBJ2-5	.	TRBV11-3	CASSFSGNNFGETQYF
TRBJ2-5	.	TRBV6-6	CASRRTGGRETQYF
TRBJ1-6	.	TRBV28	CASSPARGGYSPLHF
TRBJ2-2	.	TRBV2	CASRIIDTGELFF
TRBJ2-5	.	TRBV5-1	CASRPPGQETQYF
TRBJ1-6	.	TRBV19	CASSRERGNSPLHF
TRBJ2-2	.	TRBV7-5	CVRRGGTLFF
TRBJ1-2	.	TRBV7-8	CASSLRDRVPTNYGYTF
TRBJ1-1	few	TRBV6-9	CASSRQGPEAFF
TRBJ2-3	many	TRBV5-4	CAIVRDRATDTQYF
TRBJ1-5	.	TRBV19	CASSIARDRGSQPQHF
TRBJ2-5	.	TRBV9	CASSVAVTSIETQYF
TRBJ1-2	.	TRBV11-2	CASSLGGDAYGYTF
TRBJ1-5	.	TRBV21-1	CASPDRNQPQHF
TRBJ1-6	.	TRBV6-5	CASSPLTGNNSPLHF
TRBJ2-1	once	TRBV7-2	CASSRWILAEYNEQFF
TRBJ2-3	once	TRBV29-1	CSATGTPLSTDTQYF
TRBJ1-2	.	TRBV4-1	CASSQDQASLNSYTF
TRBJ1-5	.	TRBV28	CASSWGGAPQHF
TRBJ2-5	.	TRBV10-2	CASSESTRTGTKTQYF
TRBJ2-5	.	TRBV19	CASSIVQEETQYF
TRBJ2-7	.	TRBV28	CASSLYRQSLEQYF
TRBJ1-2	once	TRBV19	CASSLAGQSTYGYTF
TRBJ2-1	.	TRBV10-2	CASSELGDAGSYNEQFF
TRBJ2-7	.	TRBV6-6	CASSPEFRGGDYEQYF
TRBJ2-1	.	TRBV7-9	CASSPRLAGNNEQFF
TRBJ1-4	.	TRBV2	CASIPRVGVEKLFF
TRBJ2-7	once	TRBV6-6	CASSRNPVANYEQYF
TRBJ2-1	.	TRBV28	CASRTGLAGNEQFF
TRBJ2-2	few	TRBV5-6	CASSLYETTNTGELFF
TRBJ1-6	.	TRBV6-5	CASSRTGGTNSPLHF
TRBJ2-1	.	TRBV18	CASSPPGGRSYNEQFF
TRBJ2-7	.	TRBV7-9	CSSSLSGRAGEQYF
TRBJ1-2	.	TRBV9	CASTPERAYGYTF
TRBJ2-7	.	TRBV28	CASSLSPGTGFTYEQYF
TRBJ2-7	.	TRBV2	CASSESLAPSYEQYF
TRBJ2-7	.	TRBV27	CASSPGSALGEQYF